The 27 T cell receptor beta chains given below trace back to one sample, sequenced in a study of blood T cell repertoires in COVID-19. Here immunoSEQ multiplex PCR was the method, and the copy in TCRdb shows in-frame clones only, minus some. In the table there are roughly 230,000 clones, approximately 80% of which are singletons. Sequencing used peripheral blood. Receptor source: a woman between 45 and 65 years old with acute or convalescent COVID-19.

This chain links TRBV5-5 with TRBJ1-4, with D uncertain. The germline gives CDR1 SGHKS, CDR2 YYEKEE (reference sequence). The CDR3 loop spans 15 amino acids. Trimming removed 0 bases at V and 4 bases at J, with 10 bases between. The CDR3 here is CASSLAPTGNEKLFF. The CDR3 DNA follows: TGTGCCAGCAGCTTGGCGCCAACGGGTAATGAAAAACTGTTTTTT.

CDR3 protein: CASSIPSGSRQFF. The DNA of the CDR3 is TGTGCCAGCAGCATTCCTAGCGGGAGTCGTCAGTTCTTC. This rearrangement joins TRBV7-9 to TRBJ2-1; 10 positions agree with TRBD2. V trimming: 5 bases; J trimming: 13 bases; junction bases outside the gene matches: 8. Germline V gene data show CDR1 as SEHNR and CDR2 as FQNEAQ (reference sequence). The CDR3 has 13 residues.

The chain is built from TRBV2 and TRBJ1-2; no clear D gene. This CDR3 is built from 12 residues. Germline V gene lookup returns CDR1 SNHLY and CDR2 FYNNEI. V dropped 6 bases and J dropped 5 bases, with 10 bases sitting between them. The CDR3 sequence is CASRPVTYGYTF. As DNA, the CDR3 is TGTGCCAGCAGGCCCGTAACTTATGGCTACACCTTC.

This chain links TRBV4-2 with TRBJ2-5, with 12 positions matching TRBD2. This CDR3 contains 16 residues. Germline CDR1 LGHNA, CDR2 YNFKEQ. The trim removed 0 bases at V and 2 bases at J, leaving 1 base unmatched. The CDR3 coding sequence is TGTGCCAGCAGCCAAGAACTAGCGGGGGGTCAAGAGACCCAGTACTTC. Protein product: CASSQELAGGQETQYF.

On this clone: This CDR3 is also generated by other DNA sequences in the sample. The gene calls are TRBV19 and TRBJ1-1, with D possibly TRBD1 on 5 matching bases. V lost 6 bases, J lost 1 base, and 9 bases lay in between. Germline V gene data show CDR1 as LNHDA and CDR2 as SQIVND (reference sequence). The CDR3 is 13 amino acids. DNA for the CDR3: TGTGCCAGTAGACGAACAGGGAACACTGAAGCTTTCTTT. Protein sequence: CASRRTGNTEAFF.

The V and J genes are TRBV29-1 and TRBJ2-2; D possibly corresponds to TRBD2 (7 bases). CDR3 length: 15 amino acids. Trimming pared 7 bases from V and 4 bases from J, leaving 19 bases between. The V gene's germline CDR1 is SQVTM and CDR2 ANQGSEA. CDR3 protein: CSATRRGASTGELFF. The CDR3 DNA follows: TGCAGCGCCACCCGTCGGGGGGCAAGCACCGGGGAGCTGTTTTTT.

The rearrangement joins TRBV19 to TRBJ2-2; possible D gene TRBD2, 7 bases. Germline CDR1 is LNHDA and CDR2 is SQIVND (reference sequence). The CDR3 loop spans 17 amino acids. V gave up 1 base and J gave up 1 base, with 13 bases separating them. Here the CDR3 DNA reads TGTGCCAGTAGTATAGGAGGGGGGGCCAGGAACACCGGGGAGCTGTTTTTT. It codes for CASSIGGGARNTGELFF.

This CDR3 reads CASRSGQGAYEQYF. Here the CDR3 DNA reads TGTGCCAGCCGATCGGGACAGGGGGCCTACGAGCAGTACTTC. The rearrangement joins TRBV19 to TRBJ2-7; 11 bases map to TRBD1. J was trimmed by 2 bases and V by 9 bases; bases with no gene match: 6. This CDR3 is 14 amino acids long. In germline, CDR1 is LNHDA, CDR2 SQIVND (reference sequence).

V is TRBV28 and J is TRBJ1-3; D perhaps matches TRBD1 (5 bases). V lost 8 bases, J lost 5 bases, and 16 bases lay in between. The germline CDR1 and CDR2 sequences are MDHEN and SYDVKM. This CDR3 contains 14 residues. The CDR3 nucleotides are TGTGCCAGCGGCAATTGGGGCGAAAGAAACACCATATATTTT. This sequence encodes CASGNWGERNTIYF.

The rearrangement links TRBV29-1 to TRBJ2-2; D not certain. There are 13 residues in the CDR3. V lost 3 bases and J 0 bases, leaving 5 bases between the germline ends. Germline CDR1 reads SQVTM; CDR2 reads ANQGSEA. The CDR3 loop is CSVDRTNTGELFF. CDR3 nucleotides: TGCAGCGTTGACAGGACGAACACCGGGGAGCTGTTTTTT.

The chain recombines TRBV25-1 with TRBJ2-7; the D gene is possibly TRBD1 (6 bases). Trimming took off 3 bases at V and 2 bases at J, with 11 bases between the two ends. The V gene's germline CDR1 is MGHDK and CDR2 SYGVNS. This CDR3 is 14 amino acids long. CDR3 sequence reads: CASSEPRDTYEQYF. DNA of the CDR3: TGTGCCAGCAGTGAGCCCCGGGACACCTACGAGCAGTACTTC.

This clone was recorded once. As DNA, the CDR3 is TGTGCCAGTAGTGACCCAGGACAGGGGGCGTTTCGGTCACCCCTCCACTTT. Protein sequence: CASSDPGQGAFRSPLHF. V usage is TRBV19 and J usage is TRBJ1-6; 11 bases match TRBD1. The CDR3 totals 17 residues. The ends lost 5 bases at V and 10 bases at J; junction bases unmatched: 13. Germline CDR1 reads LNHDA; CDR2 reads SQIVND (reference sequence). Looking up the rest from reference TRBV19 and TRBJ1-6 gives the full variable domain: DGGITQSPKYLFRKEGQNVTLSCEQNLNHDAMYWYRQDPGQGLRLIYYSQIVNDFQKGDIAEGYSVSREKKESFPLTVTSAQKNPTAFYLCASSDPGQGAFRSPLHFGNGTRLTVT.

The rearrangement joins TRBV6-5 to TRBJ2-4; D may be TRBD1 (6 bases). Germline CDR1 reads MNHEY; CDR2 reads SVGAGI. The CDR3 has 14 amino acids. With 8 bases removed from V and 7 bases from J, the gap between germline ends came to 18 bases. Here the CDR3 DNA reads TGTGCCAGCCGCGCCTCAGGGGACCTCAACATTCAGTACTTC. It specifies CASRASGDLNIQYF.

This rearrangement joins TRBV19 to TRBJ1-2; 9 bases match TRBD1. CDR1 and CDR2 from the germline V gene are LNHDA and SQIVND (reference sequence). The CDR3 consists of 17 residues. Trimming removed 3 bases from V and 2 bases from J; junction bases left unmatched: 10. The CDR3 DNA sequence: TGTGCCAGTAGTATGGGGGCGAACAGGGGGCCGAACTATGGCTACACCTTC. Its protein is CASSMGANRGPNYGYTF. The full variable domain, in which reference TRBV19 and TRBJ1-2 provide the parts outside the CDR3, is DGGITQSPKYLFRKEGQNVTLSCEQNLNHDAMYWYRQDPGQGLRLIYYSQIVNDFQKGDIAEGYSVSREKKESFPLTVTSAQKNPTAFYLCASSMGANRGPNYGYTFGSGTRLTVV.

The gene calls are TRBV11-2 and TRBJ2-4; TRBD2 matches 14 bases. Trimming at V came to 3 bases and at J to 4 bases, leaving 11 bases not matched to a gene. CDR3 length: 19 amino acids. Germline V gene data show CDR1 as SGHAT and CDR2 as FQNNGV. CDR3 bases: TGTGCCAGCAGCTTCAACATCGGGACTAGCGGGAGTGGAAAAAACATTCAGTACTTC. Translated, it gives CASSFNIGTSGSGKNIQYF. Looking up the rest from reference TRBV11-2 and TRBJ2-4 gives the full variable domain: EAGVAQSPRYKIIEKRQSVAFWCNPISGHATLYWYQQILGQGPKLLIQFQNNGVVDDSQLPKDRFSAERLKGVDSTLKIQPAKLEDSAVYLCASSFNIGTSGSGKNIQYFGAGTRLSVL.

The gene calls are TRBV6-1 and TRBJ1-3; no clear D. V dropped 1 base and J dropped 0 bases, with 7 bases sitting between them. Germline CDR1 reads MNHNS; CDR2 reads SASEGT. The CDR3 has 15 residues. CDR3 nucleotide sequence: TGTGCCAGCAGTGAAGTTGGCGGCTCTGGAAACACCATATATTTT. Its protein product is CASSEVGGSGNTIYF.

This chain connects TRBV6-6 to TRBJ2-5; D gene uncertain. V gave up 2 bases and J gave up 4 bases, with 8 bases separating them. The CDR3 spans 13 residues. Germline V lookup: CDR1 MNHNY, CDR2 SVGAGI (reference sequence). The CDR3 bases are TGTGCCAGCAGTTACGAGGCCTTAGAGACCCAGTACTTC. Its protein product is CASSYEALETQYF.

Here the CDR3 DNA reads TGTGCCAGCAGCTTTGGGACTAATAGCAATCAGCCCCAGCATTTT. Translated: CASSFGTNSNQPQHF. The genes are TRBV7-2 and TRBJ1-5; TRBD1 is a possible D gene (5 bases). Germline values: CDR1 SGHTA, CDR2 FQGNSA. This CDR3 has 15 residues. Trimming pared 3 bases from V and 0 bases from J, leaving 9 bases between.

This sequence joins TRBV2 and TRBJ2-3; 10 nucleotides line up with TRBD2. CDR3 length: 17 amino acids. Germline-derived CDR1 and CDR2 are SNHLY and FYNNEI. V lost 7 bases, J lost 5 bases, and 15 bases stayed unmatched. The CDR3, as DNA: TGTGCCAGCACCCCACGAGGTAGCGGGAGGAATATAGATACGCAGTATTTT. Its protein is CASTPRGSGRNIDTQYF.

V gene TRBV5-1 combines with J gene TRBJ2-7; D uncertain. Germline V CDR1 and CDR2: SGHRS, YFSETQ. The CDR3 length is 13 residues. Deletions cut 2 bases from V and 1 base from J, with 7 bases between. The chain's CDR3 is CASSFTVSYEQYF. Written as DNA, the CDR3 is TGCGCCAGCAGCTTTACAGTATCCTACGAGCAGTACTTC.

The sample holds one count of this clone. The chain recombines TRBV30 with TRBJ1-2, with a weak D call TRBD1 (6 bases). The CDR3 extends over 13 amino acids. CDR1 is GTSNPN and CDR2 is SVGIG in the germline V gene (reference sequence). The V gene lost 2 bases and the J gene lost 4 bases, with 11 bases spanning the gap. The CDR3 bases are TGTGCCTGGAGTAGGACAGAGGGCTATGGCTACACCTTC. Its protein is CAWSRTEGYGYTF.

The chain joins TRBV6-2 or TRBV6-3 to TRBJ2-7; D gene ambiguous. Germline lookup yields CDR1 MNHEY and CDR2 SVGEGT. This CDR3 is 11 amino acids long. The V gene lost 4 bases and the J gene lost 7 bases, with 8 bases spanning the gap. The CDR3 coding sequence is TGTGCCAGCAGTTGGAGTGGGGAGCAGTACTTC. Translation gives CASSWSGEQYF.

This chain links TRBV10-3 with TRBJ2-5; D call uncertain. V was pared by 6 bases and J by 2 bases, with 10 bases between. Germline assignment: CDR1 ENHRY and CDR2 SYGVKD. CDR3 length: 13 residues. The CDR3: CAISNLGQETQYF. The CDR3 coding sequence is TGTGCCATCAGCAATCTAGGACAAGAGACCCAGTACTTC.

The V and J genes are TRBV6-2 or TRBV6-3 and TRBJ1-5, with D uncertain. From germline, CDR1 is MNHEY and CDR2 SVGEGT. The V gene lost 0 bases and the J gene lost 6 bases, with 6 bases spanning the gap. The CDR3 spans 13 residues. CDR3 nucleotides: TGTGCCAGCAGTTACTCGAGGTCTCAGCCCCAGCATTTT. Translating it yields CASSYSRSQPQHF.

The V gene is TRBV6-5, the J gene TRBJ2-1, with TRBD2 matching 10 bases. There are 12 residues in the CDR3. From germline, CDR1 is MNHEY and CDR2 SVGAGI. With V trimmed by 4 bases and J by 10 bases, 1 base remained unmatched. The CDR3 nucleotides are TGTGCCAGCAGTTTAGCGGGGGGCGAGCAGTTCTTC. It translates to CASSLAGGEQFF.

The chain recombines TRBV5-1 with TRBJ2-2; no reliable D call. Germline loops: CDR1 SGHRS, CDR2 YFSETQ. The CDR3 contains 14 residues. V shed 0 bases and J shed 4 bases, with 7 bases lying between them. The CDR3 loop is CASSLDFSTGELFF. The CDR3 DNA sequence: TGCGCCAGCAGCTTGGACTTTTCCACCGGGGAGCTGTTTTTT.

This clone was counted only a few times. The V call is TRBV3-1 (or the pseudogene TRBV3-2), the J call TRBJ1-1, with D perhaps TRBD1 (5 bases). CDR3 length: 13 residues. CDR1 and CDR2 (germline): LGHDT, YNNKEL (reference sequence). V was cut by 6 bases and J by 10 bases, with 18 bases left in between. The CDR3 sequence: CASRSGGGLVAFF. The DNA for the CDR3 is TGTGCCAGCAGAAGCGGGGGGGGATTGGTAGCTTTCTTT.